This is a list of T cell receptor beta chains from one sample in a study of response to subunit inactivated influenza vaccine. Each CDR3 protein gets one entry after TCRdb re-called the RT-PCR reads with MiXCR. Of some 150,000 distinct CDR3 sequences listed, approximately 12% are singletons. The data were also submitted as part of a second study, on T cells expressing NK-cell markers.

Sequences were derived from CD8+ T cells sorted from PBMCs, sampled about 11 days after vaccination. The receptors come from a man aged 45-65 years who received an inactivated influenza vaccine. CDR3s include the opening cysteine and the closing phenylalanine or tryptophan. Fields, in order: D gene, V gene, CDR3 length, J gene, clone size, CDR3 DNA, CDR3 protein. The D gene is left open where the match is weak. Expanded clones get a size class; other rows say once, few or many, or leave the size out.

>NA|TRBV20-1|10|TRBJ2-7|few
TGCAGCCAACTAAGGGGCTCGGAGTACTTC
CSQLRGSEYF
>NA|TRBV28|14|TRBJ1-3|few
TGTGCCAGCGGAAACCCAGAGATTGGAAACACCATATATTTT
CASGNPEIGNTIYF
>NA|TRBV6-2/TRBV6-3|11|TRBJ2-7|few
TGTGCCACACGGGCCGGGGGCGAGCAGTACTTC
CATRAGGEQYF
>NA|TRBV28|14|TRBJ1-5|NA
TGTGCCAGCAGTTTATTTGGAGCGGGTCAGCCCCAGCATTTT
CASSLFGAGQPQHF
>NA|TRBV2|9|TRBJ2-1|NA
TGTGCCAGCAGCATTGAGCAGTTCTTC
CASSIEQFF
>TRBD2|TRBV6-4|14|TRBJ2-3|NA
TGTGCCAGCAGTAGCGGGGGGGCCTTGGGCAAGCAGTATTTT
CASSSGGALGKQYF
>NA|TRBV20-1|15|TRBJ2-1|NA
TGCAGTGCTCAACGCGGGACCCTTCCCTACAATGAGCAGTTCTTC
CSAQRGTLPYNEQFF
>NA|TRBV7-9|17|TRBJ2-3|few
TGTGCCAGCAGCTTATTCCGGCGGGGTAGGGACACAGATACGCAGTATTTT
CASSLFRRGRDTDTQYF
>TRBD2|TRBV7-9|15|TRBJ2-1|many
TGTGCCAGCAGCTTAGGGACTAGCGGATACAATGAGCAGTTCTTC
CASSLGTSGYNEQFF
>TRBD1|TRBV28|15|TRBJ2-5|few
TGTGCCAGCAGTTCGGGACAGGGATTCGTAGAGACCCAGTACTTC
CASSSGQGFVETQYF
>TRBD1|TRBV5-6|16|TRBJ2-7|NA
TGTGCCAGCAGCTTTTTCGGGGACAGGCACTCCTACGAGCAGTACTTC
CASSFFGDRHSYEQYF
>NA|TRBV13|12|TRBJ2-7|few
TGTGCCAGCAGCTTCTCCGGGAACGAGCAGTACTTC
CASSFSGNEQYF
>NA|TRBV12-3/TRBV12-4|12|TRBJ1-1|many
TGTGCCATCGAGTTTGGGAACACTGAAGCTTTCTTT
CAIEFGNTEAFF
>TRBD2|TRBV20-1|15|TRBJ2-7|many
TGCAGTGCTAGCCCTGGGCTAGCGGCCTCCTACGAGCAGTACTTC
CSASPGLAASYEQYF
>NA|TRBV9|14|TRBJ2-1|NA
TGTGCCAGCAGCCCTGGACAGAACTACAATGAGCAGTTCTTC
CASSPGQNYNEQFF
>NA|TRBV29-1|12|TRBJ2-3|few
TGCAGCGTTGATTCGAGCCCAGATACGCAGTATTTT
CSVDSSPDTQYF
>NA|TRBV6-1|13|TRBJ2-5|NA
TGTGCCAGCATCAACTCCCCTGGAGAGACCCAGTACTTC
CASINSPGETQYF
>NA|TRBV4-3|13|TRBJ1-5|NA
TGCGCCAGCAGCCCGACAGTCAATCAGCCCCAGCATTTT
CASSPTVNQPQHF
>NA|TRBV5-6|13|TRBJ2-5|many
TGTGCCAGCAGCTTGCGGATACAAGAGACCCAGTACTTC
CASSLRIQETQYF
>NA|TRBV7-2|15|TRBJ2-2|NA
TGTGCCAGCAGATCTATAGCGGAGCACACCGGGGAGCTGTTTTTT
CASRSIAEHTGELFF
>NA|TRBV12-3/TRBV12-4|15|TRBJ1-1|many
TGTGCCAGCAGTTCAGCCTCAGTCTCTGCGTCGGGTGCTTTCTTT
CASSSASVSASGAFF
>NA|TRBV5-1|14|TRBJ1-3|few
TGCGCCAGCAGCTTAACAGGTGAAGGAAACACCATATATTTT
CASSLTGEGNTIYF
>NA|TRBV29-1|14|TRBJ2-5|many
TGCAGCGTTGAGGCCAGGGCGTACCAAGAGACCCAGTACTTC
CSVEARAYQETQYF
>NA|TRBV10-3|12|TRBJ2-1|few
TGTGCCATCAGTCCCAGGGACAATGAGCAGTTCTTC
CAISPRDNEQFF
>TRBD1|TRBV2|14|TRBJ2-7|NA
TGTGCCAGCAGTGATCAGGACAGGTCCTACGAGCAGTACTTC
CASSDQDRSYEQYF
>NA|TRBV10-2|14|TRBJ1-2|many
TGCGCCAGCAGTGAGATTTCCAGCCCATATGGCTACACCTTC
CASSEISSPYGYTF
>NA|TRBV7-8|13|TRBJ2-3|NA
TGTGCCAGCAGTTTGGCCCTCACAGATACGCAGTATTTT
CASSLALTDTQYF
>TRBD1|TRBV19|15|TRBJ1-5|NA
TGTGCCAGTAGTAAACAGGGGGTACGCGGCCAGCCCCAGCATTTT
CASSKQGVRGQPQHF
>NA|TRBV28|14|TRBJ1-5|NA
TGTGCCAGCAGTTCCGGGACACGGGAAAGGCCCCAGCATTTT
CASSSGTRERPQHF
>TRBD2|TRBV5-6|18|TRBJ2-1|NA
TGTGCCAGCAGCTTGGCCATATTAGCGGGTATCACCTACAATGAGCAGTTCTTC
CASSLAILAGITYNEQFF
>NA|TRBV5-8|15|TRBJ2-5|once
TGTGCCAGCAGCTTGACAGGGATACTCAAAGAGACCCAGTACTTC
CASSLTGILKETQYF
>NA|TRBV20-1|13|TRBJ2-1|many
TGCAGTGCTAGGGAATATTCCTACAATGAGCAGTTCTTC
CSAREYSYNEQFF
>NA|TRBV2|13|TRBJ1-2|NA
TGTGCCAGCACCGAAAGGGAACTCTATGGCTACACCTTC
CASTERELYGYTF
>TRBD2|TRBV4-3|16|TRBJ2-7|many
TGCGCCAGCAGCCCTGGACTAGCGGGGTACTCCTACGAGCAGTACTTC
CASSPGLAGYSYEQYF
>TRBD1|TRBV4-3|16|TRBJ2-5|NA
TGCGCCAGCAGCCAAGCCGGGACAGGTGTTCGGGAGACCCAGTACTTC
CASSQAGTGVRETQYF
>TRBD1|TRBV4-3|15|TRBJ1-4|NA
TGCGCCAGCAGCCTAATAAGGGGGCAAAGGGAAAAACTGTTTTTT
CASSLIRGQREKLFF
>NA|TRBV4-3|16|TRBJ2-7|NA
TGCGCCAGCAGCCAAGATATAGGGCAGAGCCCCTACGAGCAGTACTTC
CASSQDIGQSPYEQYF
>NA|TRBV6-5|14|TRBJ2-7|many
TGTGCCAGCAGTTACGGACAGGGAGGGTACGAGCAGTACTTC
CASSYGQGGYEQYF
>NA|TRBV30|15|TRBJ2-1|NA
TGTGCCTGGAGTGTACAGGACCTGAAGTACAATGAGCAGTTCTTC
CAWSVQDLKYNEQFF
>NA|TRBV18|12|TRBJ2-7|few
TGTGCCAGCTCACCAAGGGATTACGAGCAGTACTTC
CASSPRDYEQYF
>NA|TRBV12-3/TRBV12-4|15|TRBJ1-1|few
TGTGCCAGCACCTTACCAGGACGGGTAAGCACTGAAGCTTTCTTT
CASTLPGRVSTEAFF
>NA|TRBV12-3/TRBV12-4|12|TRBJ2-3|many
TGTGCCAGCAGTTTTCCCACAGATACGCAGTATTTT
CASSFPTDTQYF
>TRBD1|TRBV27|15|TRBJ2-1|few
TGTGCCAGCAGTCCCTGGGCCGGGACAGGGAATGAGCAGTTCTTC
CASSPWAGTGNEQFF
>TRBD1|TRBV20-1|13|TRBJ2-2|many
TGCAGTGCTAGGACAGGGGATTCCGGGGAGCTGTTTTTT
CSARTGDSGELFF
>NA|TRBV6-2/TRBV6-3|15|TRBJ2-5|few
TGTGCCAGCAGCTGGACCGGGAACACGGGAGAGACCCAGTACTTC
CASSWTGNTGETQYF
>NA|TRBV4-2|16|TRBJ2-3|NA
TGCGCCAGCAGCCAAGATCTGGGCTCTAGCACAGATACGCAGTATTTT
CASSQDLGSSTDTQYF
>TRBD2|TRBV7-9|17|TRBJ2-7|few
TGTGCCAGCAGCCAACCCTCGGGCGGGAGGATTGTTTACGAGCAGTACTTC
CASSQPSGGRIVYEQYF
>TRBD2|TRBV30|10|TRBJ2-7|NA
TGTGCCTGGAGTGGAAGCGGGACGTACTTC
CAWSGSGTYF
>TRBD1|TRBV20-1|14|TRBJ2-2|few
TGCAGTGCGACGGACAGGGGGCATCCCGGGGAGCTGTTTTTT
CSATDRGHPGELFF
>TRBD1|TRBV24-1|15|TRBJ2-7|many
TGTGCCACCAGTGACCCGGGACAGGGTACCTACGAGCAGTACTTC
CATSDPGQGTYEQYF
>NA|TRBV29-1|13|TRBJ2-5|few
TGCAGCGTATATACAGGGCACGAAGAGACCCAGTACTTC
CSVYTGHEETQYF
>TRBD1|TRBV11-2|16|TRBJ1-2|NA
TGTGCCAGCAGCCAACACAGGGGGCGCTTTTACTATGGCTACACCTTC
CASSQHRGRFYYGYTF
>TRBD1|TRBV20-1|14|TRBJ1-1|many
TGCAGTGCTAGGCCGACAGGGACCTACACTGAAGCTTTCTTT
CSARPTGTYTEAFF
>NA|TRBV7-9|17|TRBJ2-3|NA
TGTGCCAGCAGGGGGCCCGGTTTATCGCAGCACACAGATACGCAGTATTTT
CASRGPGLSQHTDTQYF
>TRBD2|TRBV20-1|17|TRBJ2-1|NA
TGCAGTGCAATAGCGGGAGGACGGATAGGAACTTACAATGAGCAGTTCTTC
CSAIAGGRIGTYNEQFF
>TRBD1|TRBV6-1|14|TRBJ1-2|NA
TGTGCCAGCAGTGTAATGGACAGGATCTATGGCTACACCTTC
CASSVMDRIYGYTF
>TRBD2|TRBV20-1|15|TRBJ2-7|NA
TGCAGTGCTAGAGATAGGCTAGCGGCCAGTGACGAGCAGTACTTC
CSARDRLAASDEQYF
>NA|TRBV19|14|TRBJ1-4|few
TGTGCCAGCTCCCCTCAGCTATCGGGGGAAAAACTGTTTTTT
CASSPQLSGEKLFF